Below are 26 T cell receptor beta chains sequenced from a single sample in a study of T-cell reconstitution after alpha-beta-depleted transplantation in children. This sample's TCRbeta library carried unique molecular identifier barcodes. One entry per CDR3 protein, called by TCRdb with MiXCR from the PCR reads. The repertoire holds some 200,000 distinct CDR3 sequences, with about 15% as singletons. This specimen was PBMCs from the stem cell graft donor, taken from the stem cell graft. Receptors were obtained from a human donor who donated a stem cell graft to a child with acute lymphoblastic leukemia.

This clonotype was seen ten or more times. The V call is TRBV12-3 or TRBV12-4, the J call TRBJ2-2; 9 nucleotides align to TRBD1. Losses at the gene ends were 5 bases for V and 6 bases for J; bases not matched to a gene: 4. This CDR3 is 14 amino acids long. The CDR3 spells CASSTDRGAGELFF. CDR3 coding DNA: TGTGCCAGCAGTACGGACAGGGGAGCCGGGGAGCTGTTTTTT.

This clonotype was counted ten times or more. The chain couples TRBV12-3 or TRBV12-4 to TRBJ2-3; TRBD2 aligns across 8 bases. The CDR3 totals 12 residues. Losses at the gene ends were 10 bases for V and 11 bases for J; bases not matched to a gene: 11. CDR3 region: CATATLAEGQYF. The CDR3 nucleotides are TGTGCCACCGCTACACTAGCGGAGGGGCAGTATTTT.

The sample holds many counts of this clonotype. This CDR3 reads CASSPPDRYNEQFF. The DNA of the CDR3 is TGCGCCAGCAGCCCCCCGGACAGATACAATGAGCAGTTCTTC. The rearrangement links TRBV5-1 to TRBJ2-1, with a possible D match to TRBD1 (6 bases). CDR1 is SGHRS, CDR2 YFSETQ, per germline. The CDR3 has 14 amino acids. Trimming cost V 4 bases and J 4 bases, with 12 bases left between them.

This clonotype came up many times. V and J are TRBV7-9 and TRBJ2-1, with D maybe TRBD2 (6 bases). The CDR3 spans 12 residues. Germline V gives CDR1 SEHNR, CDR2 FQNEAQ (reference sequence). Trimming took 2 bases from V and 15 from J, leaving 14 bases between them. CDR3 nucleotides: TGTGCCAGCAGCTTATGGGAGCGGAGGGGGTTCTTC. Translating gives CASSLWERRGFF.

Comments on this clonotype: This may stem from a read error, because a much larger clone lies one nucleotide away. The CDR3 protein is CASSVATGGYEQYF. CDR3 nucleotide sequence: TGTGCCAGCAGCGTAGCTACCGGAGGCTACGAGCAGTACTTC. The chain is built from TRBV9 and TRBJ2-7, with a possible D match to TRBD2 (5 bases). Germline assignment: CDR1 SGDLS and CDR2 YYNGEE. The CDR3 runs to 14 residues. V dropped 0 bases and J dropped 3 bases, with 10 bases sitting between them. The full variable domain, its missing parts supplied by reference TRBV9 and TRBJ2-7, is DSGVTQTPKHLITATGQRVTLRCSPRSGDLSVYWYQQSLDQGLQFLIQYYNGEERAKGNILERFSAQQFPDLHSELNLSSLELGDSALYFCASSVATGGYEQYFGPGTRLTVT.

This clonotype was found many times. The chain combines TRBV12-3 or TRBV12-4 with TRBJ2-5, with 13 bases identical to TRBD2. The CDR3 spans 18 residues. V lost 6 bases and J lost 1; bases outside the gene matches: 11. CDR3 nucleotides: TGTGCCAGCAGCCGAACTAGCGGGAGGGCTATTGTCCAAGAGACCCAGTACTTC. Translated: CASSRTSGRAIVQETQYF.

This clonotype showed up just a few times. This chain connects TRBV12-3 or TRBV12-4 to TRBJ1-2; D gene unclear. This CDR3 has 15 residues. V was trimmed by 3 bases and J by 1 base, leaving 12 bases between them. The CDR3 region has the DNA TGTGCCAGCAGTTTTAACAGAGACTTTAACTATGGCTACACCTTC. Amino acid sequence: CASSFNRDFNYGYTF.

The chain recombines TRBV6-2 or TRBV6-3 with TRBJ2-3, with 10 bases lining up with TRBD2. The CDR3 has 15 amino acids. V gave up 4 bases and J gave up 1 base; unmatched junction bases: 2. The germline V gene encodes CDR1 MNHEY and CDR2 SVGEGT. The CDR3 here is CASSSSGSGTDTQYF. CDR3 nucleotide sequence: TGTGCCAGCAGTTCTAGCGGGAGTGGCACAGATACGCAGTATTTT.

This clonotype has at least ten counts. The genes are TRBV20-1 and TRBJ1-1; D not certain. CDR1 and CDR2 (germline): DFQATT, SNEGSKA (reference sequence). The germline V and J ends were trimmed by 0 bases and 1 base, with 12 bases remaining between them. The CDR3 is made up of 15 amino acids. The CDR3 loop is CSARDMRVRNTEAFF. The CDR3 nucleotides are TGCAGTGCTAGAGATATGCGAGTCAGGAACACTGAAGCTTTCTTT.

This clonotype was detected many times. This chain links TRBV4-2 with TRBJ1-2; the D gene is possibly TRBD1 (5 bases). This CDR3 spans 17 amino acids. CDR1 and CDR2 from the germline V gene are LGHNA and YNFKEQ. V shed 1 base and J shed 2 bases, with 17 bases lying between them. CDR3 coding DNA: TGTGCCAGCAGCCAAGTGGGGGAGATCGGGAAGAACTATGGCTACACCTTC. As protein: CASSQVGEIGKNYGYTF.

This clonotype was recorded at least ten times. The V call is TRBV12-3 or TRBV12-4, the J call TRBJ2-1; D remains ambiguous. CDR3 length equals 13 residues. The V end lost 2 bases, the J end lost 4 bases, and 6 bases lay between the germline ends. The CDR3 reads CASSLIIYNEQFF. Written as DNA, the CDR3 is TGTGCCAGCAGTTTAATTATATACAATGAGCAGTTCTTC.

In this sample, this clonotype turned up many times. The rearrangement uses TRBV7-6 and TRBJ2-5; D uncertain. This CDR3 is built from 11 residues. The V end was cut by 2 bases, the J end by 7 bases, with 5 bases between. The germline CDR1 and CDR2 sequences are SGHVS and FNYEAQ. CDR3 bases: TGTGCCAGCAGCTTAAAGGGGACCCAGTACTTC. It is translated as CASSLKGTQYF.

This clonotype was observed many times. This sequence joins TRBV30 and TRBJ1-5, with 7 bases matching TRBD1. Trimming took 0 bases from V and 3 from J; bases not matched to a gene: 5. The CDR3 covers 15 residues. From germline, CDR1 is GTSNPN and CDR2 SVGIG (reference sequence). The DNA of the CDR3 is TGTGCCTGGAGTGTTCCGGGACAGCTCAATCAGCCCCAGCATTTT. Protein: CAWSVPGQLNQPQHF.

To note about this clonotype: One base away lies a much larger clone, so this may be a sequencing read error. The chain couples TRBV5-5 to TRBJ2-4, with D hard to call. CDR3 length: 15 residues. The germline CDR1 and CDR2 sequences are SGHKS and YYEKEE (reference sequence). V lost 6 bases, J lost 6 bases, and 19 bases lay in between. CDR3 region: CASTPGRSAGNIQYF. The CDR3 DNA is TGTGCCAGCACCCCCGGACGGTCTGCAGGAAACATTCAGTACTTC. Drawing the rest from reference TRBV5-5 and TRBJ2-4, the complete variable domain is DAGVTQSPTHLIKTRGQQVTLRCSPISGHKSVSWYQQVLGQGPQFIFQYYEKEERGRGNFPDRFSARQFPNYSSELNVNALLLGDSALYLCASTPGRSAGNIQYFGAGTRLSVL.

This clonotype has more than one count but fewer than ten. CDR3 sequence: CASSVGREKPQHF. CDR3 in DNA: TGTGCCAGCAGTGTCGGCAGGGAAAAGCCCCAGCATTTT. V gene TRBV2 combines with J gene TRBJ1-5; the D gene is possibly TRBD1 (5 bases). This CDR3 is built from 13 residues. Germline V gene sequence: CDR1 SNHLY, CDR2 FYNNEI. Trimming shortened V by 4 bases and J by 8 bases, and 12 bases separated the two germline ends.

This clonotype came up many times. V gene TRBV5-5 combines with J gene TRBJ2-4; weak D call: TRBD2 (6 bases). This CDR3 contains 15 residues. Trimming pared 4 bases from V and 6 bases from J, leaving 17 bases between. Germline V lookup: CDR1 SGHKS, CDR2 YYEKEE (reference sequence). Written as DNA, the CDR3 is TGTGCCAGCAGCCACGAGGAGGGCCTCGGAAACATTCAGTACTTC. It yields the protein CASSHEEGLGNIQYF.

As DNA, the CDR3 is TGTGCCTGGAGTCCCGCCGGGCCCTACGAGCAGTACTTC. This gives the protein CAWSPAGPYEQYF. This chain uses TRBV30 with TRBJ2-7; no firm D call. The V and J ends lost 2 bases and 2 bases respectively, with 10 bases between them. This CDR3 has 13 residues. Germline V gives CDR1 GTSNPN, CDR2 SVGIG (reference sequence).

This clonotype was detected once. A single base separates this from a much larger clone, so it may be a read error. CDR3 sequence reads: CASSPEGPSGSHEQYF. DNA of the CDR3: TGTGCCAGCAGCCCCGAGGGGCCCTCGGGCTCCCACGAGCAGTACTTC. The rearrangement links TRBV12-3 or TRBV12-4 to TRBJ2-7; the D call may be TRBD1 or TRBD2 (5 bases each). CDR3 length: 16 amino acids.

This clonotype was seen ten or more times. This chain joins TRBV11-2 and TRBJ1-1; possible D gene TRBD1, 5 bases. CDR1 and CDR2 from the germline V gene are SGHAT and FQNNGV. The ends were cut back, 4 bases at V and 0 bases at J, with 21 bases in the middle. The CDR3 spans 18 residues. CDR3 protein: CASSYPPFLTDMNTEAFF. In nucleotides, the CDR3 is TGTGCCAGCAGCTACCCCCCATTTCTGACAGACATGAACACTGAAGCTTTCTTT.

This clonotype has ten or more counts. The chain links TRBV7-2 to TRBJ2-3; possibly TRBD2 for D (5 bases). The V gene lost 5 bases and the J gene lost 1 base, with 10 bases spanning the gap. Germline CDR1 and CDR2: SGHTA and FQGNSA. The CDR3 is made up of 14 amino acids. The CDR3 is CASSPDWGTDTQYF. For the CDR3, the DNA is TGTGCCAGCAGCCCGGACTGGGGCACAGATACGCAGTATTTT.

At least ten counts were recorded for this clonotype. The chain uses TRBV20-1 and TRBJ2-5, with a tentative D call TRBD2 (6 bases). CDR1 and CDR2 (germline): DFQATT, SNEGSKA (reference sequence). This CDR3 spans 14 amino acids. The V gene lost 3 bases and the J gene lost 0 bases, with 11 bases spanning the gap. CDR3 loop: CSASPGTHQETQYF. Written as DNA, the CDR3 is TGCAGTGCTAGCCCCGGGACTCACCAAGAGACCCAGTACTTC.

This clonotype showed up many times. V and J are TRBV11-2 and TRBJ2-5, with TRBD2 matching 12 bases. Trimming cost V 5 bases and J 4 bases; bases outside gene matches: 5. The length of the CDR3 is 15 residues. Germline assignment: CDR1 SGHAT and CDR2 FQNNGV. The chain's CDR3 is CASSHQLAGGETQYF. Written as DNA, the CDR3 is TGTGCCAGCAGCCATCAACTAGCGGGAGGAGAGACCCAGTACTTC. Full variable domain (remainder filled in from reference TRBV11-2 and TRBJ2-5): EAGVAQSPRYKIIEKRQSVAFWCNPISGHATLYWYQQILGQGPKLLIQFQNNGVVDDSQLPKDRFSAERLKGVDSTLKIQPAKLEDSAVYLCASSHQLAGGETQYFGPGTRLLVL.

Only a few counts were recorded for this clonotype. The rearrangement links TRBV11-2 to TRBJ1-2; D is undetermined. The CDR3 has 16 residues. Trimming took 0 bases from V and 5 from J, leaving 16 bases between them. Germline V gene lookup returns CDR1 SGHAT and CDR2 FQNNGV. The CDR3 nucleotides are TGTGCCAGCAGCTTAGACCTTAGCCCGAATGAATATGGCTACACCTTC. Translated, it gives CASSLDLSPNEYGYTF.

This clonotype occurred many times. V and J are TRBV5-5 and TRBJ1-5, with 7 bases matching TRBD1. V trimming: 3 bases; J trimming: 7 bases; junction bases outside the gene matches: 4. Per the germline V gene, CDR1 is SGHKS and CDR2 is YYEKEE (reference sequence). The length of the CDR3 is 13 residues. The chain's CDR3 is CASSYRGGQPQHF. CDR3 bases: TGTGCCAGCAGCTACAGGGGTGGGCAGCCCCAGCATTTT.

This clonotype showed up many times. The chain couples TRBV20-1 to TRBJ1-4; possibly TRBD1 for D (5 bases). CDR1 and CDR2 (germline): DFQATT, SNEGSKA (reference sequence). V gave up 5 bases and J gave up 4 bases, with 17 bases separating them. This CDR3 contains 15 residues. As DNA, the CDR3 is TGCAGTGCTCTCCCGTCGTGGGGGGGTAATGAAAAACTGTTTTTT. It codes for CSALPSWGGNEKLFF.

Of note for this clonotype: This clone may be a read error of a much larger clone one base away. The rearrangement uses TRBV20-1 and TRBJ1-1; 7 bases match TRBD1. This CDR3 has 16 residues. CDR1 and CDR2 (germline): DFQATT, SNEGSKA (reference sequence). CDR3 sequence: CSAGASRTGENTQAFF. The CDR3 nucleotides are TGCAGTGCTGGGGCGTCGCGGACAGGAGAGAACACTCAAGCTTTCTTT.